The clone carrying this T cell receptor (beta chain) turned up a few times. Its antigen is undetermined. The data stem from a study of post-analysis software for immune sequencing data. Study-wide points: Strong co-clustering by F measure linked samples that shared a preparation batch. There was significantly lower normalized Chao1 diversity in multiple sclerosis patients than in controls. TRBV segments more frequent in patients than in controls numbered several and included TRBV5-6, TRBV5-1 and TRBV20-1.

The library was made from cDNA and included unique molecular identifiers. About 500,000 cDNA molecules came from 1 to 10 million T cells. TCRdb redid the calling of the PCR reads with MiXCR, one entry per CDR3 protein. The table lists a few hundred thousand distinct CDR3 sequences, less than 35% of them singletons, with around 15% in the top ten. This CDR3 has 11 amino acids. The V end was cut by 2 bases, the J end by 12 bases, with 8 bases between. Per germline, CDR1 MNHEY and CDR2 SVGAGI. Sequences were obtained from blood. The origin of this receptor is a girl aged 10-17 years with multiple sclerosis. The chain is built from TRBV6-5 and TRBJ2-1; a weak D match, TRBD2 (5 bases). CDR3 sequence: CASSYAGGQFF. The CDR3 DNA reads as TGTGCCAGCAGTTACGCAGGAGGGCAGTTCTTC.